This note documents a single TCR beta chain sequence. Germline V gene data show CDR1 as MGHRA and CDR2 as YSYEKL. The CDR3 consists of 15 residues. Trimming removed 4 bases at V and 0 bases at J, with 12 bases between. As for time point: week 3, after first cycle of checkpoint inhibitor. One draw preceded checkpoint blockade; another followed its first cycle at week 3. At 12 weeks after first infusion, RECIST 1.1 defined response for most patients. Patients had no prior systemic cancer treatment, immunosuppressants or other active cancers. These data belong to a study of blood T cell dynamics during melanoma immunotherapy. The table came from immunoSEQ multiplex PCR; TCRdb's copy has only in-frame clones and leaves some out. The repertoire holds roughly 30,000 clones, with over 70% as singletons.

The sequence was collected from a human donor with melanoma. This chain links TRBV4-1 with TRBJ1-2; D ambiguous. This specimen consisted of blood, obtained from a patient treated with checkpoint blockade. The CDR3 spells CASSPDFPPNYGYTF. The CDR3 DNA reads TGCGCCAGCAGCCCAGACTTTCCTCCTAACTATGGCTACACCTTC.